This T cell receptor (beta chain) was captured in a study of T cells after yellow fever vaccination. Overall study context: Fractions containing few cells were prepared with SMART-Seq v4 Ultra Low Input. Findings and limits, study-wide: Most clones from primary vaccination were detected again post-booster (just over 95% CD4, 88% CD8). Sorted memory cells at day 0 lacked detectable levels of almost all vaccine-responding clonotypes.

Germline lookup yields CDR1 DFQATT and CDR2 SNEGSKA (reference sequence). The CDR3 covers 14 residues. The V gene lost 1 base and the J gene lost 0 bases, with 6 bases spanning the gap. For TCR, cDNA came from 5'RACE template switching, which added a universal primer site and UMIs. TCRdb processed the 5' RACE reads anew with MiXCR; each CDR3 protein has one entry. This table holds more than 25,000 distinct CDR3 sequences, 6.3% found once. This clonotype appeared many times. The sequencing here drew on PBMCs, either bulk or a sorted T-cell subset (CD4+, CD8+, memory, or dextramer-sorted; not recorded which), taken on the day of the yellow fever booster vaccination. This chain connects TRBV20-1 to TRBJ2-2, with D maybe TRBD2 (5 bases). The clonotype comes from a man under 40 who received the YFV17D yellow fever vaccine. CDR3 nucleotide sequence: TGCAGTGCTAGAGTTAGCGCGAACACCGGGGAGCTGTTTTTT. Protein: CSARVSANTGELFF.